The present entry profiles one T cell receptor beta chain with its context. Antigen specificity is unknown. One junction end disagrees with the germline gene, perhaps due to a read error. This library used around 400 ng RNA and molecular barcoded adaptors spanning alpha/delta and beta/gamma chains. One entry per CDR3 protein, called by TCRdb with MiXCR from the reads. The sample lists about 38,000 distinct CDR3 sequences, approximately 14% occurring once. The data belong to a study of read filtering for tumor transcriptome and immune sequencing. Study-wide context: The cohort had roughly 17 men and approximately 13 women aged roughly 40 to 90, mean approximately 66 years.

Whole-study findings and limits: Single-read clonotypes: roughly four fifths of IR-seq clonotypes (around 3.5% of reads), 74.6% of RNA-seq clonotypes (nearly 45% of reads).

This CDR3 comprises 15 residues. The germline gives CDR1 SEHNR, CDR2 FQNEAQ (reference sequence). This TCR was recovered from a donor at least 40 years old with multiple myeloma. J is TRBJ2-3 and V is TRBV7-9; 10 nucleotides match TRBD1. Sequencing was performed on a population of CD138-negative cells sorted from bone marrow. CDR3 amino acids: CASGDRGEGTGTRYF. The CDR3 nucleotides read TGTGCCAGCGGGGACAGGGGAGAGGGCACAGGTACGCGGTATTTT.